These 20 T cell receptor beta chains were sequenced from one sample in a study of T-cell reconstitution after alpha-beta-depleted transplantation in children. TCRbeta library preparation incorporated unique molecular identifiers. Via MiXCR, TCRdb re-called the PCR reads, giving one row per CDR3 protein. The data show approximately 250,000 distinct CDR3 sequences, 7.5% to 10% seen once. The source was PBMCs from the stem cell graft donor, collected from the stem cell graft. These receptors were taken from a human donor who donated a stem cell graft to a child with SCID.

This clonotype was counted ten times or more. This rearrangement joins TRBV20-1 to TRBJ1-2; D call uncertain. Trimming stripped 4 bases from V and 4 bases from J, with 19 bases between. CDR1 and CDR2 (germline): DFQATT, SNEGSKA (reference sequence). The CDR3 is 15 amino acids. CDR3 in amino acids: CSATLSGIYIYGYTF. The CDR3 nucleotides read TGCAGTGCTACCCTATCCGGGATCTACATCTATGGCTACACCTTC.

This clonotype was observed many times. V gene TRBV5-1 combines with J gene TRBJ1-1; TRBD1 might be the D (5 bases). Germline CDR1 SGHRS, CDR2 YFSETQ. V lost 4 bases and J 2 bases, leaving 18 bases between the germline ends. CDR3 size: 16 residues. DNA for the CDR3: TGCGCCAGCAGCGCCGGGACTGGGAAGGGTAACACTGAAGCTTTCTTT. Translating gives CASSAGTGKGNTEAFF. The complete variable domain, with remaining parts taken from reference TRBV5-1 and TRBJ1-1, reads KAGVTQTPRYLIKTRGQQVTLSCSPISGHRSVSWYQQTPGQGLQFLFEYFSETQRNKGNFPGRFSGRQFSNSRSEMNVSTLELGDSALYLCASSAGTGKGNTEAFFGQGTRLTVV.

This clonotype was detected ten times or more. The chain links TRBV6-1 to TRBJ1-1; D gene unclear. The CDR3 runs 12 residues. CDR1 is MNHNS, CDR2 SASEGT, per germline. With 7 bases removed from V and 5 bases from J, the gap between germline ends came to 11 bases. The CDR3 DNA sequence: TGTGCCAGCACCTGGAGGAGTACTGAAGCTTTCTTT. It is translated as CASTWRSTEAFF.

This clonotype was seen repeatedly, ten times or more. The V gene is TRBV28, the J gene TRBJ2-7; D is uncertain. V was shortened by 2 bases and J by 4 bases, with 9 bases between the two germline ends. The CDR3 spans 13 residues. Germline-derived CDR1 and CDR2 are MDHEN and SYDVKM. The DNA of the CDR3 is TGTGCCAGCAGTTTAACCCCGATGTACGAGCAGTACTTC. Protein: CASSLTPMYEQYF.

Notes on this clonotype: A read error may be the cause here, since a much bigger clone is one base away. The chain combines TRBV11-2 with TRBJ2-6; no clear D gene. The CDR3 covers 18 residues. From germline, CDR1 is SGHAT and CDR2 FQNNGV. Trimming stripped 2 bases from V and 5 bases from J, with 19 bases between. The CDR3 nucleotides are TGTGCCAGCAGCTTAAGGCCAGTCGGCATTTCTTGGGCCAACGTCCTGACTTTC. Translated: CASSLRPVGISWANVLTF.

This clonotype showed up many times. This chain uses TRBV20-1 with TRBJ1-5, with TRBD1 matching over 8 bases. CDR3 length: 15 residues. The V gene's germline CDR1 is DFQATT and CDR2 SNEGSKA (reference sequence). Trimming took 1 base from V and 1 from J; bases not matched to a gene: 3. DNA for the CDR3: TGCAGTGCTAGAGGAGGACAGGGAAGCAATCAGCCCCAGCATTTT. This codes for CSARGGQGSNQPQHF.

This clonotype was seen at least ten times. The CDR3 region has the DNA TGTGCCAGCAGTTTAGGGGTTTTCCAGCCCCAGCATTTT. Translation: CASSLGVFQPQHF. This sequence joins TRBV12-3 or TRBV12-4 and TRBJ1-5; D uncertain. The CDR3 covers 13 residues. V was cut by 1 base and J by 7 bases, with 8 bases left in between.

This clonotype was counted ten times or more. The V call is TRBV27, the J call TRBJ1-4; D call uncertain. The V end lost 5 bases, the J end lost 6 bases, and 16 bases lay between the germline ends. The CDR3 has 15 residues. CDR1 and CDR2 (germline): MNHEY, SMNVEV (reference sequence). The CDR3 loop is CASSPDRYSYEKLFF. DNA for the CDR3: TGTGCCAGCAGTCCTGACCGGTACTCCTATGAAAAACTGTTTTTT.

This clonotype occurred many times. The chain recombines TRBV24-1 with TRBJ2-1; maybe TRBD2 (6 bases). The length of the CDR3 is 15 residues. Trimming shortened V by 3 bases and J by 6 bases, and 14 bases separated the two germline ends. Germline V gives CDR1 KGHDR, CDR2 SFDVKD. CDR3 protein: CATSDRGRDRNEQFF. CDR3 DNA: TGTGCCACCAGTGATCGGGGGAGAGACCGCAATGAGCAGTTCTTC.

V and J are TRBV3-1 and TRBJ1-1; weak D call: TRBD1 (6 bases). V was cut by 4 bases and J by 0 bases, with 18 bases left in between. The length of the CDR3 is 17 residues. Germline lookup yields CDR1 LGHDT and CDR2 YNNKEL (reference sequence). In nucleotides, the CDR3 is TGTGCCAGCAGCCTTAGTCCCCCAGGGGATCTGAACACTGAAGCTTTCTTT. Translation: CASSLSPPGDLNTEAFF.

This clonotype was picked up many times. Here the CDR3 DNA reads TGTGCCAGCAGCCTAGGACAGACACCAACTAATGAAAAACTGTTTTTT. Translated, it gives CASSLGQTPTNEKLFF. The rearrangement joins TRBV28 to TRBJ1-4, with D possibly matching TRBD1 (6 bases). Trimming pared 6 bases from V and 0 bases from J, leaving 14 bases between. The germline CDR1 and CDR2 sequences are MDHEN and SYDVKM. This CDR3 region has 16 residues.

The CDR3 DNA is TGTGCCAGCAGCTATACAACTACTGATACGCAGTATTTT. Its protein is CASSYTTTDTQYF. The V gene is TRBV5-4, the J gene TRBJ2-3, with unresolved D. The CDR3 is made up of 13 amino acids. The germline CDR1 and CDR2 sequences are SGHNT and YYREEE (reference sequence). V gave up 3 bases and J gave up 6 bases, with 11 bases separating them.

This clonotype has a count of ten or more. This chain uses TRBV5-1 with TRBJ2-3, with unresolved D. Germline CDR1 SGHRS, CDR2 YFSETQ. The CDR3 consists of 13 residues. Trimming removed 0 bases from V and 11 bases from J, with 13 bases in between. The CDR3 spells CASSLATPREQYF. The CDR3 nucleotides are TGCGCCAGCAGCTTGGCCACTCCTCGCGAGCAGTATTTT.

This clonotype was seen ten or more times. This rearrangement joins TRBV20-1 to TRBJ2-1; TRBD1 matches 9 bases. From germline, CDR1 is DFQATT and CDR2 SNEGSKA (reference sequence). This CDR3 spans 16 amino acids. The ends lost 4 bases at V and 4 bases at J; junction bases unmatched: 11. The CDR3 is CSATDAGTGLYNEQFF. The DNA for the CDR3 is TGCAGTGCTACAGACGCCGGGACAGGGCTTTACAATGAGCAGTTCTTC.

In its sample, this clonotype was seen many times. The J gene is TRBJ2-4, the V gene TRBV5-1; 9 nucleotides match TRBD1. The V and J ends lost 0 bases and 6 bases, in that order; junction bases with no gene match: 1. This CDR3 is built from 14 residues. Per germline, CDR1 SGHRS and CDR2 YFSETQ. The CDR3 nucleotides read TGCGCCAGCAGCTTGGGACAGGGGGGAAACATTCAGTACTTC. It encodes CASSLGQGGNIQYF.

The rearrangement links TRBV29-1 to TRBJ2-7; TRBD1 matches at 12 bases. The CDR3 contains 14 residues. CDR1 is SQVTM and CDR2 is ANQGSEA in the germline V gene. The ends lost 4 bases at V and 4 bases at J; junction bases unmatched: 5. CDR3 loop: CSVGRDRGLYEQYF. CDR3 nucleotides: TGCAGCGTTGGGAGGGACAGGGGGCTGTACGAGCAGTACTTC.

Many counts were recorded for this clonotype. The chain's CDR3 is CASNAAGSYGYTF. Here the CDR3 DNA reads TGTGCCAGCAATGCGGCAGGGTCTTATGGCTACACCTTC. This chain links TRBV25-1 with TRBJ1-2; a possible D gene is TRBD1 (5 bases). Germline loops: CDR1 MGHDK, CDR2 SYGVNS. This CDR3 is built from 13 residues. Trimming stripped 7 bases from V and 5 bases from J, with 14 bases between.

This clonotype has a count of ten or more. V usage is TRBV11-2 and J usage is TRBJ2-6; no definite D call. CDR1 and CDR2 from the germline V gene are SGHAT and FQNNGV. There are 15 residues in the CDR3. V lost 3 bases to trimming and J lost 4 bases, with 10 bases between them. CDR3 loop: CASSFWGSGANVLTF. In DNA, the CDR3 is TGTGCCAGCAGCTTTTGGGGATCGGGGGCCAACGTCCTGACTTTC.

Many counts were recorded for this clonotype. The rearrangement joins TRBV3-1 to TRBJ2-1; 8 nucleotides match TRBD1. Germline assignment: CDR1 LGHDT and CDR2 YNNKEL (reference sequence). This CDR3 has 13 amino acids. V gave up 4 bases and J gave up 6 bases; unmatched junction bases: 2. The CDR3 DNA is TGTGCCAGCAGCCGAACAGGGGGCAATGAGCAGTTCTTC. Translating it yields CASSRTGGNEQFF.

This clonotype was seen ten or more times. The genes are TRBV20-1 and TRBJ2-7, with a tentative D call TRBD2 (8 bases). Germline V gene sequence: CDR1 DFQATT, CDR2 SNEGSKA (reference sequence). Trimming cost V 3 bases and J 2 bases, with 32 bases left between them. The CDR3 has 20 residues. CDR3 amino acids: CSASGPNGQALAGLAYEQYF. DNA for the CDR3: TGCAGTGCTAGCGGCCCCAACGGACAGGCTTTAGCGGGACTAGCCTACGAGCAGTACTTC.